This T cell receptor (beta chain) was recorded in a study of PD-1 blockade in classical Hodgkin lymphoma. Study conclusions and caveats: Nothing has yet pinned down what causes the repertoire differences, possibly disease activity or prior therapy. By C4D1 there was a significant rise in CD4+ TCR diversity but not in CD8+ TCR diversity. Initiation of nivolumab under 1 year after ASCT led to exclusion of patients.

As for this clone: Its antigen remains unknown.

Profiling relied on immunoSEQ multiplex PCR, and the TCRdb table lists in-frame clones only, not all of them. The sample lists some 93,000 clones; around 80% were seen once. Time point given: cycle 4 day 1 (C4D1), after 6 weeks of nivolumab. Autologous stem cell transplantation was followed by relapse in every patient, and brentuximab vedotin exposure varied. The source material was peripheral blood mononuclear cells (PBMCs), sampled before the fourth cycle of nivolumab. The sequence was obtained from a human donor with classical Hodgkin lymphoma.

The CDR3 nucleotides read TGTGCCAGCAGTTTAGGTGGGGGGGTTCGTTACGGCTACACCTTC. Translating it yields CASSLGGGVRYGYTF. The rearrangement links TRBV28 to TRBJ1-2; maybe TRBD1 (5 bases). V lost 2 bases and J lost 8, with 18 bases in between. This CDR3 has 15 residues. Looked up from germline, CDR1 is MDHEN and CDR2 is SYDVKM.